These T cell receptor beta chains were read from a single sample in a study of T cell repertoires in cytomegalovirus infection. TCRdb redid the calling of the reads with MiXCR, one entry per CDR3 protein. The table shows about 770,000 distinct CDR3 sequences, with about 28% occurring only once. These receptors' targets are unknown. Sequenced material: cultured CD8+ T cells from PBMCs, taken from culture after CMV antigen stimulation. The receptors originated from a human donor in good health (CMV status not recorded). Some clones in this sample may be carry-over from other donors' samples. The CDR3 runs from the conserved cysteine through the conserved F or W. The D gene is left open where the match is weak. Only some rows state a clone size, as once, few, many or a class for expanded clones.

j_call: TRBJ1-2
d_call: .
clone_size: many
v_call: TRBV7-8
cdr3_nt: TGTGCCAGCAGCTTAGAACCCGGGCAACTCTATGGCTACACCTTC
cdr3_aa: CASSLEPGQLYGYTF

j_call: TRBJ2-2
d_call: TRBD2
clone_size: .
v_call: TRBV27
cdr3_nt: TGTGCCAGCGCTCTTGGGGGACTAGCGGGGGGGGCGAACACCTGGGAGCTGTTTTTT
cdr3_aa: CASALGGLAGGANTWELFF

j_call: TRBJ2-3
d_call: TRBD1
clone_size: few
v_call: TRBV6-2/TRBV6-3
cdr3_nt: TGTGCCAGCAGTTCCCCGGACAGGGGCCTCACAGATACGCAGTATTTT
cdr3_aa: CASSSPDRGLTDTQYF

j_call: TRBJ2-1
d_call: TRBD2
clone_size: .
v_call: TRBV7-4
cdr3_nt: TGTGCCAGCAGCTCCGAACTAGCGGGGGGCCCCGCCAATGAGCAGTTCTTC
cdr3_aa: CASSSELAGGPANEQFF

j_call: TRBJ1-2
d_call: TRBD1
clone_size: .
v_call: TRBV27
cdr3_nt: TGTGCCAGCAGTTTGAGAGGGGGCATCTATGGCTACACCTTC
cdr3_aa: CASSLRGGIYGYTF

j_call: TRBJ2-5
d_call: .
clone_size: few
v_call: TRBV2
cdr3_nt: TGTGCCAGCAGTGAAGAGGAGGACTCCTTCAATCAGGAGACCCAGTACTTC
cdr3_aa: CASSEEEDSFNQETQYF

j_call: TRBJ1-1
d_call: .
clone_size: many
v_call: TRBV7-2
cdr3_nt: TGTGCCAGCAGCTTAGAGATTTCAGGGGCCACTGAAGCTTTCTTT
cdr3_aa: CASSLEISGATEAFF

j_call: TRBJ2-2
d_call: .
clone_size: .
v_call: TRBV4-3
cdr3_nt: TGCGCCAGCAGCCAAGAAGAGGCCGGGGAGCTGTTTTTT
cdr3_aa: CASSQEEAGELFF

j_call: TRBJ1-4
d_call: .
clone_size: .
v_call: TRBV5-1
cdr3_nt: TGCGCCAGCAGCCGACGACAGACCGGGGCTAATGAAAAACTGTTTTTT
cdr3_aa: CASSRRQTGANEKLFF

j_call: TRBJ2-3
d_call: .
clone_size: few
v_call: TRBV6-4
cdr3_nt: TGTGCCAGCAGTGACTCGGGGGAAGATACGCAGTATTTT
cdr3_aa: CASSDSGEDTQYF

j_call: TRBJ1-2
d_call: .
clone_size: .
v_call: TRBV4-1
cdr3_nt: TGCGCCAGCAGCCCCCTCGGGGGGGAAGATACGTATGGCTACACCTTC
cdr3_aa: CASSPLGGEDTYGYTF

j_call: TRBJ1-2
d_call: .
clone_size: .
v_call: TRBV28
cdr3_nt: TGTGCCAGCAGAGGATCTAACTATGGCTACACCTTC
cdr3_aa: CASRGSNYGYTF

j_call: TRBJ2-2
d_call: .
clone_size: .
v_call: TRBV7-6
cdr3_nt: TGTGCCAGCAGCTTAGGGACCGGCGGGGAGCTGTTTTTT
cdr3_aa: CASSLGTGGELFF

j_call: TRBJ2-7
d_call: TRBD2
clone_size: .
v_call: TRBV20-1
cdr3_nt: TGCAGTGCTAGAGATCGGCCTAGCGGGGGGCCTTCGCCCTACGAGCAGTACTTC
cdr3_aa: CSARDRPSGGPSPYEQYF

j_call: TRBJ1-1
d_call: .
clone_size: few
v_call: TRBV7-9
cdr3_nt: TGTGCCAGCAGCTCAAAGGAGGCCAGCATGAACACTGAAGCTTTCTTT
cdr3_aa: CASSSKEASMNTEAFF

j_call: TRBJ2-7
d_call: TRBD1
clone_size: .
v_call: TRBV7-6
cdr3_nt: TGTGCCAGCAGCTTCCACCGGGACAGCAGCTCCTACGAGCAGTACTTC
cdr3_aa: CASSFHRDSSSYEQYF

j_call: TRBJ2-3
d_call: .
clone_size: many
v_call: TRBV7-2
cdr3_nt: TGTGCCAGCAGCTCGGATGGAGATACGCAGTATTTT
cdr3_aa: CASSSDGDTQYF

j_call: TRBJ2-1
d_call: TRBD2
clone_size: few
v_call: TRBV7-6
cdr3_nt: TGTGCCAGCAGCTCCCCCCCATCTAGCGGGACTTACAATGAGCAGTTCTTC
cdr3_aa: CASSSPPSSGTYNEQFF

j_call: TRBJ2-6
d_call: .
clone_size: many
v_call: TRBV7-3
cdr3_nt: TGTGCCAGCAGCGCCATCCTCGGGGCCAACGTCCTGACTTTC
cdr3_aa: CASSAILGANVLTF

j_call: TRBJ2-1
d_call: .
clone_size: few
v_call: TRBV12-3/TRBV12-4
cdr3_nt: TGTGCCAGCGGGAACTCCGGCTCCTACAATGAGCAGTTCTTC
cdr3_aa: CASGNSGSYNEQFF

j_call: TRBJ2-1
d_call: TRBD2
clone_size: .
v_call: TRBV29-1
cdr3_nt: TGCAGCGCCGGACTAGCGGATAGCTCCTACAATGAGCAGTTCTTC
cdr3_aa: CSAGLADSSYNEQFF

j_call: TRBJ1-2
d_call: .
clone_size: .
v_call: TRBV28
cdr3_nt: TGTGCCAGCAGTTCCCTTAGGGGCTACACCTTC
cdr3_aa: CASSSLRGYTF

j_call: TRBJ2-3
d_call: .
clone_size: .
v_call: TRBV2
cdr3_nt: TGTGCCAGCAAGGACTTGGGCACAGATACGCAGTATTTT
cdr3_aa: CASKDLGTDTQYF

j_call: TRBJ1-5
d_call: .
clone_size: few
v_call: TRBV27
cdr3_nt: TGTGCCAGCAGTTTAATTGGCGACAGAAGCAATCAGCCCCAGCATTTT
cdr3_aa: CASSLIGDRSNQPQHF

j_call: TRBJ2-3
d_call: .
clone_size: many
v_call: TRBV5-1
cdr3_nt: TGCGCCAGCAGCTCGACGTCCCATCGGTATATAGATACGCAGTATTTT
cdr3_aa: CASSSTSHRYIDTQYF